This TCR beta chain was captured by sequencing in a study of Ad26.COV2.S vaccination and SARS-CoV-2 variants. Notes on the study in general: The TCR-based breadth and depth measures might underestimate overall T cell responses.

Profiled with immunoSEQ multiplex PCR; TCRdb holds only in-frame clones, not every one. The data show hundreds of thousands of clones, roughly nine tenths seen once. Details on this clone: Its target is not known.

Germline CDR1 and CDR2: SGHDT and YYEEEE. The CDR3 consists of 14 residues. V lost 0 bases to trimming and J lost 5 bases, with 8 bases between them. The treatment: about 20 received Ad26.COV2.S at low or high dose, single or two shots; roughly 5 received placebo; per-sample allocation not given. After the first vaccine or placebo injection, samples were drawn on day 63. The V and J genes are TRBV5-6 and TRBJ1-4, with D hard to call. The sequenced sample was peripheral blood, obtained in a trial of Ad26.COV2.S vaccine versus placebo. The TCR originated in a person between 18 and 60 years old who received the Ad26.COV2.S COVID-19 vaccine or a placebo. The CDR3 here is CASSLVRNNEKLFF. The DNA of the CDR3 is TGTGCCAGCAGCTTGGTACGGAACAATGAAAAACTGTTTTTT.